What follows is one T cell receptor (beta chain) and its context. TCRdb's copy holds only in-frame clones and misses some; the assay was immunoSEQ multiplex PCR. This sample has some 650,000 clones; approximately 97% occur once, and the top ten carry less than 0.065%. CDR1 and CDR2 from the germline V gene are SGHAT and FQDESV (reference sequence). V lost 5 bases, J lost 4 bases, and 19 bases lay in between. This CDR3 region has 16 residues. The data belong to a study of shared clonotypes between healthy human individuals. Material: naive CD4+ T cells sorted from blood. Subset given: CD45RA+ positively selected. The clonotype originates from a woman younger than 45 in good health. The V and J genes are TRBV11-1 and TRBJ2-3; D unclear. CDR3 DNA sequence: TGTGCCAGCAGCCGGATAAATCAGAAAAGAGCAGATACGCAGTATTTT. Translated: CASSRINQKRADTQYF.